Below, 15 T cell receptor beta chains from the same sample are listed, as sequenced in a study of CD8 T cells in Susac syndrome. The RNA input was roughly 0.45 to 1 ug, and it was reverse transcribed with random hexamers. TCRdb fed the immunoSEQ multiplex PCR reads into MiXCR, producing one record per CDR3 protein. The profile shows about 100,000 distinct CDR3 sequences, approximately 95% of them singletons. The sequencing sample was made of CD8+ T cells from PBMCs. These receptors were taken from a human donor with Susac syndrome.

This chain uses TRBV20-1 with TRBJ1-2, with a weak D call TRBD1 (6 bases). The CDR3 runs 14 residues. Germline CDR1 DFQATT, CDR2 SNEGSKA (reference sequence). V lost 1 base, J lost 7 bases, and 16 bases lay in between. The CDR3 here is CSARVEATGSGYTF. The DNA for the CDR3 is TGCAGTGCTAGAGTGGAGGCCACAGGGAGTGGCTACACCTTC.

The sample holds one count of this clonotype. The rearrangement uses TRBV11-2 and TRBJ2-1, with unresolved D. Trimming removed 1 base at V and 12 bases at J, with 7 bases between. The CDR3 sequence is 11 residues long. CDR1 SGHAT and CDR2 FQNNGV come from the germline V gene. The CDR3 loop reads CASSLGGWQFF. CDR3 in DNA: TGTGCCAGCAGCTTAGGTGGGTGGCAGTTCTTC.

The CDR3 DNA is TGTGCCAGCAGCTCACTGGACAGGACCTACGAGCAGTACTTC. As protein: CASSSLDRTYEQYF. The chain links TRBV11-2 to TRBJ2-7; 7 nucleotides align to TRBD1. The trim removed 4 bases at V and 2 bases at J, leaving 5 bases unmatched. There are 14 residues in the CDR3. Per germline, CDR1 SGHAT and CDR2 FQNNGV.

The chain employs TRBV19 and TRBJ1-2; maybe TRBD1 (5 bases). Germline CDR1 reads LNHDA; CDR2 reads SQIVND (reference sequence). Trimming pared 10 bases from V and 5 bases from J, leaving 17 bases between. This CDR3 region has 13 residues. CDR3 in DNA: TGTGCCACCTCGCAGGGCGATCCTTATGGCTACACCTTC. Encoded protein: CATSQGDPYGYTF.

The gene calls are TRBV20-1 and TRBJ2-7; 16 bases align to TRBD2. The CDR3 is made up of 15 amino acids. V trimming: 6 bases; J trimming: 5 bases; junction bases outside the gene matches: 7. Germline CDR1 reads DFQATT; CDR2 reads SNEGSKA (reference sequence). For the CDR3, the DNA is TGCAGTGCACGTCCGGGACTAGCGGGGGGGGACGAGCAGTACTTC. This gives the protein CSARPGLAGGDEQYF.

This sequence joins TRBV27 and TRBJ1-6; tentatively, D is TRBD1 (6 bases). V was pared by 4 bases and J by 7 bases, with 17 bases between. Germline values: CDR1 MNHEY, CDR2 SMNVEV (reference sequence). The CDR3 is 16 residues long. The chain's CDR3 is CASSSTIGTTNSPLHF. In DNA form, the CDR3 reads TGTGCCAGCAGTTCAACCATAGGGACAACCAATTCACCCCTCCACTTT.

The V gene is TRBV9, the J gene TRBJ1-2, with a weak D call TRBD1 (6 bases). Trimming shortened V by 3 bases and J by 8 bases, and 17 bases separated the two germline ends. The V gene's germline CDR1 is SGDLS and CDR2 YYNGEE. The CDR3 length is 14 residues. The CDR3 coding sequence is TGTGCCAGCAGCGGAGATAGGTACAGGGTCGGCTACACCTTC. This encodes CASSGDRYRVGYTF.

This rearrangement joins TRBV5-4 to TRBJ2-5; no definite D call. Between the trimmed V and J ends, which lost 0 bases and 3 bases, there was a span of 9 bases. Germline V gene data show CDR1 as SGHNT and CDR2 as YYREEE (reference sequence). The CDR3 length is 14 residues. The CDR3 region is CASSLAASKETQYF. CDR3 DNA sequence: TGTGCCAGCAGCTTGGCCGCTTCGAAAGAGACCCAGTACTTC.

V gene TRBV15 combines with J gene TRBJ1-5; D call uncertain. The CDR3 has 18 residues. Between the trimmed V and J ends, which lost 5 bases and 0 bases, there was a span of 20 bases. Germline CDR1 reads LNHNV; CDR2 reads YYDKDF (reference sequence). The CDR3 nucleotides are TGTGCCACCAGCTATCTTGGGGTTGGGGAACATAGCAATCAGCCCCAGCATTTT. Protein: CATSYLGVGEHSNQPQHF.

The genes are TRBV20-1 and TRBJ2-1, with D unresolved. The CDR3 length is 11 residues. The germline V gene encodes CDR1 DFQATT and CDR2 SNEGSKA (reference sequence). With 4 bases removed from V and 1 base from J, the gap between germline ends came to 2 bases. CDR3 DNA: TGCAGTGCTATGTCCTACAATGAGCAGTTCTTC. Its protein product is CSAMSYNEQFF.

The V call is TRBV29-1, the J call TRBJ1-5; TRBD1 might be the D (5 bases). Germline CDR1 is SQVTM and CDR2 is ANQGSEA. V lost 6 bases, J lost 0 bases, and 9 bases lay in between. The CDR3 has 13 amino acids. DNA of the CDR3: TGCAGCGTAAAGACAGATAGCAATCAGCCCCAGCATTTT. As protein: CSVKTDSNQPQHF.

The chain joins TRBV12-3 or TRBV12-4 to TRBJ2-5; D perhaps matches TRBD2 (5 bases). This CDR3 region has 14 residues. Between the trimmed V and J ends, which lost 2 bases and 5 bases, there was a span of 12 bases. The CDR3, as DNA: TGTGCCAGCAGTTTATACCGGGGTCGGGAGACCCAGTACTTC. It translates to CASSLYRGRETQYF.

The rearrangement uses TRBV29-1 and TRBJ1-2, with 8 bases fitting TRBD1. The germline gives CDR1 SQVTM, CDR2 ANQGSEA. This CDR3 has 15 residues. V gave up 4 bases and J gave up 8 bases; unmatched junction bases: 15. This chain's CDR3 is CSVGDQGATLRGYTF. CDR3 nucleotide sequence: TGCAGCGTTGGGGACCAGGGGGCTACGCTGAGGGGCTACACCTTC.

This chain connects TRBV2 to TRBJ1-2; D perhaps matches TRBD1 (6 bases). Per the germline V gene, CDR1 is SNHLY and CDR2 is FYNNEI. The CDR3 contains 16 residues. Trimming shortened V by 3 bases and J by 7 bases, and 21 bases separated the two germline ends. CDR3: CASSDAEGGSGGGYTF. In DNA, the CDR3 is TGTGCCAGCAGTGATGCGGAGGGGGGGAGTGGTGGTGGCTACACCTTC.

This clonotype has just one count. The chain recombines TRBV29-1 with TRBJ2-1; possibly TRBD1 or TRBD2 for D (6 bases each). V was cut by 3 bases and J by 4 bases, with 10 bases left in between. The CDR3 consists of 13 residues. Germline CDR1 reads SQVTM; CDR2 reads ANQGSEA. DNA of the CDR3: TGCAGCGTTGAGGGGGGCGATTACAATGAGCAGTTCTTC. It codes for CSVEGGDYNEQFF.